The rows below give T cell receptor beta chains drawn from one sample of a study of vaccination effects on CD4 cells after COVID-19. No antigen has been assigned to these receptors. The assay was immunoSEQ multiplex PCR, and TCRdb's table has in-frame clones only and misses some. This table holds some 40,000 clones, over 60% found once. The specimen comprised CD4+ T cells from PBMCs cultured with HCoV-NL63 spike peptides, sampled before COVID-19 vaccination. Every receptor here comes from a human donor who had a prior SARS-CoV-2 infection. CDR3s include the opening cysteine and the closing phenylalanine or tryptophan. D genes are given only for firm matches. Only some rows state a clone size, as once, few, many or a class for expanded clones.

d_gene | j_gene | abundance | v_gene | CDR3aa | CDR3nt
. | TRBJ2-5 | . | TRBV19 | CASSIKRAREETQYF | TGTGCCAGTAGTATAAAGAGGGCCAGGGAAGAGACCCAGTACTTC
TRBD1 | TRBJ2-7 | . | TRBV5-5 | CASSLRDRAFDEQYF | TGTGCCAGCAGCTTGCGGGACAGGGCCTTCGACGAGCAGTACTTC
. | TRBJ1-4 | . | TRBV3-1/TRBV3-2 | CASSQDPPEVATNEKLFF | TGTGCCAGCAGCCAAGATCCCCCAGAAGTGGCAACTAATGAAAAACTGTTTTTT
TRBD1 | TRBJ2-1 | . | TRBV25-1 | CASSDDRGLRNEQFF | TGTGCCAGCAGTGACGACAGGGGGCTGAGGAATGAGCAGTTCTTC
. | TRBJ1-1 | once | TRBV6-5 | CASSYSRAENTEAFF | TGTGCCAGCAGTTACTCGCGAGCAGAGAACACTGAAGCTTTCTTT
TRBD1 | TRBJ1-2 | . | TRBV7-9 | CASSLLGQAFYGYTF | TGTGCCAGCAGCTTACTTGGACAGGCCTTCTATGGCTACACCTTC
. | TRBJ1-5 | . | TRBV20-1 | CSASLDTNQPQHF | TGCAGTGCTAGTCTGGACACCAATCAGCCCCAGCATTTT
TRBD1 | TRBJ1-1 | . | TRBV7-9 | CASSLGSGTGGTEAFF | TGTGCCAGCAGCTTAGGGTCCGGGACAGGGGGAACTGAAGCTTTCTTT
TRBD1 | TRBJ2-7 | . | TRBV11-2 | CASSLSRDRPYEQYF | TGTGCCAGCAGCTTATCTAGGGACAGGCCCTACGAGCAGTACTTC
. | TRBJ1-1 | . | TRBV10-3 | CAISEQGMNTEAFF | TGTGCCATCAGTGAGCAGGGGATGAACACTGAAGCTTTCTTT
TRBD1 | TRBJ1-1 | . | TRBV6-2/TRBV6-3 | CASSYIAGGTEAFF | TGTGCCAGCAGTTACATTGCAGGGGGAACTGAAGCTTTCTTT
TRBD1 | TRBJ1-1 | . | TRBV7-8 | CASSPLQGMNTEAFF | TGTGCCAGCAGCCCTCTACAGGGGATGAACACTGAAGCTTTCTTT
TRBD2 | TRBJ2-7 | few | TRBV7-2 | CASSYRSSGYLGEQYF | TGTGCCAGCAGCTACCGGTCTAGCGGGTACCTGGGCGAGCAGTACTTC
. | TRBJ2-7 | few | TRBV5-4 | CASSLSPRAGLSYEQYF | TGTGCCAGCAGCTTGTCTCCCCGGGCGGGGCTATCCTACGAGCAGTACTTC
TRBD2 | TRBJ2-1 | . | TRBV7-6 | CASSLPLAGGIYNEQFF | TGTGCCAGCAGCTTACCACTAGCGGGGGGAATCTACAATGAGCAGTTCTTC
TRBD1 | TRBJ2-2 | . | TRBV4-2 | CASSLRYDRAANTGELFF | TGTGCCAGCAGCCTCCGTTATGACAGGGCGGCCAACACCGGGGAGCTGTTTTTT
. | TRBJ2-7 | few | TRBV21-1 | CASSKLRDRVSEQYF | TGTGCCAGCAGCAAACTCCGGGACAGGGTCTCCGAGCAGTACTTC
. | TRBJ2-3 | once | TRBV29-1 | CSVEDGGDTQYF | TGCAGCGTTGAAGATGGGGGTGATACGCAGTATTTT
. | TRBJ2-3 | . | TRBV27 | CARREPFTDTQYF | TGTGCCAGGAGAGAACCCTTCACAGATACGCAGTATTTT
. | TRBJ1-2 | . | TRBV10-3 | CAITDKDTF | TGTGCCATCACCGACAAGGACACCTTC
. | TRBJ1-2 | . | TRBV3-1/TRBV3-2 | CASSLRGDYGYTF | TGTGCCAGCAGCCTACGGGGGGACTATGGCTACACCTTC
. | TRBJ2-1 | . | TRBV5-8 | CASSLRGGSYNEQFF | TGTGCCAGCAGCTTGAGGGGTGGGTCCTACAATGAGCAGTTCTTC
TRBD1 | TRBJ2-5 | . | TRBV6-6 | CASSWTGEETQYF | TGTGCCAGCAGCTGGACAGGGGAAGAGACCCAGTACTTC
TRBD1 | TRBJ2-6 | . | TRBV3-1/TRBV3-2 | CASSPRDRSYSGANVLTF | TGTGCCAGCAGCCCCCGGGACAGAAGTTACTCTGGGGCCAACGTCCTGACTTTC
. | TRBJ1-2 | . | TRBV5-1 | CASSLAPFSNYGYTF | TGCGCCAGCAGCTTGGCTCCCTTTTCTAACTATGGCTACACCTTC
. | TRBJ1-1 | . | TRBV6-1 | CASSVSPGTMNTEAFF | TGTGCCAGCAGTGTATCACCCGGAACCATGAACACTGAAGCTTTCTTT
. | TRBJ2-3 | . | TRBV7-2 | CASSLAGVAGTDTQYF | TGTGCCAGCAGCTTAGCCGGGGTAGCGGGCACAGATACGCAGTATTTT
TRBD2 | TRBJ2-3 | . | TRBV7-3 | CASSLTAGGPDTQYF | TGTGCCAGCAGCTTAACCGCGGGGGGGCCAGATACGCAGTATTTT
. | TRBJ1-1 | . | TRBV6-5 | CASTQRGVTEAFF | TGTGCCAGCACCCAACGAGGGGTCACTGAAGCTTTCTTT
. | TRBJ1-1 | few | TRBV19 | CASSGLAGSEAFF | TGTGCCAGTAGCGGACTTGCGGGGTCTGAAGCTTTCTTT
TRBD1 | TRBJ1-2 | . | TRBV7-2 | CASSLASGQGYGYTF | TGTGCCAGCAGCTTAGCTTCGGGACAGGGATATGGCTACACCTTC
TRBD2 | TRBJ2-1 | . | TRBV6-5 | CASSIAGAYNEQFF | TGTGCCAGCAGCATAGCGGGCGCCTACAATGAGCAGTTCTTC
. | TRBJ1-2 | . | TRBV2 | CASNTYPGTYGYTF | TGTGCCAGCAACACATACCCAGGGACCTATGGCTACACCTTC
. | TRBJ2-2 | few | TRBV7-3 | CASSLAALGAGELFF | TGTGCCAGCAGCTTAGCGGCGCTTGGAGCCGGGGAGCTGTTTTTT
. | TRBJ2-7 | . | TRBV18 | CASSPPQQGRHEQYF | TGTGCCAGCTCACCACCCCAACAGGGGAGGCACGAGCAGTACTTC
TRBD2 | TRBJ2-5 | . | TRBV5-1 | CASSIAGGRIGETQYF | TGCGCCAGCAGTATCGCGGGAGGCCGAATCGGGGAGACCCAGTACTTC